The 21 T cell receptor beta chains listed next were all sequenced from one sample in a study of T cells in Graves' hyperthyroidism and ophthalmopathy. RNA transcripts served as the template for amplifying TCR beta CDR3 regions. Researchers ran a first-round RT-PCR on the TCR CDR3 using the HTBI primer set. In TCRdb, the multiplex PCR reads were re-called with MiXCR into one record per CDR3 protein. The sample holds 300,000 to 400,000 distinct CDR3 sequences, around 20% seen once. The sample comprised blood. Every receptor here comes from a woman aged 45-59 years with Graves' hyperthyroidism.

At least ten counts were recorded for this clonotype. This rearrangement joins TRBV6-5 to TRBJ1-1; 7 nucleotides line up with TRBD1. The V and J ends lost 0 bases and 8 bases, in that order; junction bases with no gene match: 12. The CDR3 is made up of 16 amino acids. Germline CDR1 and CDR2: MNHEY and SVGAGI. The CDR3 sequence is CASSYSIWGLGQEAFF. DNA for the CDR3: TGTGCCAGCAGTTACTCGATATGGGGTTTGGGACAGGAAGCTTTCTTT.

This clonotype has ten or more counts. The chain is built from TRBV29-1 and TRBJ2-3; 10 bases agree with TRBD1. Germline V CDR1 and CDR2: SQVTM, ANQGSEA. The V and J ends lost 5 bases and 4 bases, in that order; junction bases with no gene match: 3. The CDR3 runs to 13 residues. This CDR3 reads CSVLGQGADTQYF. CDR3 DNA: TGCAGCGTTCTCGGACAGGGGGCAGATACGCAGTATTTT.

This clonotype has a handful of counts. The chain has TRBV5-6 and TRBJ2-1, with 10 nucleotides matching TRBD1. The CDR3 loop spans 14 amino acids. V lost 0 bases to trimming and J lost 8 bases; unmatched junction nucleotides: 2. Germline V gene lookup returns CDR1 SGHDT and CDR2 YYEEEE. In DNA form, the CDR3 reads TGTGCCAGCAGCTTGGGGGACAGGGGTCATGAGCAGTTCTTC. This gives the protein CASSLGDRGHEQFF.

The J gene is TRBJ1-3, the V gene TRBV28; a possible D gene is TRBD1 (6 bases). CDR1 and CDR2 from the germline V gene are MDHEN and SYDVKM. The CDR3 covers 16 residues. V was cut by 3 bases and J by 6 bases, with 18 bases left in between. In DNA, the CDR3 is TGTGCCAGCAGTTTCTCAGGGGCTGGAATTTCAAACACCATATATTTT. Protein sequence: CASSFSGAGISNTIYF.

The CDR3 nucleotides read TGTGCCAGCAGCCAGGGAACCGGGGTCATGAACACTGAAGCTTTCTTT. It translates to CASSQGTGVMNTEAFF. This chain joins TRBV9 and TRBJ1-1; D might be TRBD1 (5 bases). Germline V gives CDR1 SGDLS, CDR2 YYNGEE. V lost 4 bases to trimming and J lost 0 bases, with 16 bases between them. The CDR3 totals 16 residues.

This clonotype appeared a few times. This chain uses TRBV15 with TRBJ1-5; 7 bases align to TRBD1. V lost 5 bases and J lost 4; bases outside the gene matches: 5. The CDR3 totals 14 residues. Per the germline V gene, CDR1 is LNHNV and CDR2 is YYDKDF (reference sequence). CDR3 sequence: CATSGRDRNQPQHF. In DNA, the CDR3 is TGTGCCACCAGCGGGCGGGACAGAAATCAGCCCCAGCATTTT.

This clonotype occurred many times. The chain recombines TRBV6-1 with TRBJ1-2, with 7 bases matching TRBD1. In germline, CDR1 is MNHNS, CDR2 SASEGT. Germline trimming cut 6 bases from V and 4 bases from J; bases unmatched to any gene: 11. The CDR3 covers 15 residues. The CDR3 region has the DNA TGTGCCAGCAGCCCTGACAGGGCCGCACTCTATGGCTACACCTTC. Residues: CASSPDRAALYGYTF.

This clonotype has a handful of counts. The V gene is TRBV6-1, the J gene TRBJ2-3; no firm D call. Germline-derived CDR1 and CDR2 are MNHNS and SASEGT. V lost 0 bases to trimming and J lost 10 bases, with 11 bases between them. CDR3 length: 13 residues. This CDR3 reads CASSEAGRYSQYF. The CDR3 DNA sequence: TGTGCCAGCAGTGAAGCCGGTCGGTATTCGCAGTATTTT.

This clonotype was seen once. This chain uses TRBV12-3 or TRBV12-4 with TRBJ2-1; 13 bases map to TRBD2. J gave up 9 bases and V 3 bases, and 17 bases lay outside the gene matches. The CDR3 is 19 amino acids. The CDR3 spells CASSFYGPLGLAGAGEQFF. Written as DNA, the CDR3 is TGTGCCAGCAGTTTCTATGGGCCCTTAGGACTAGCGGGAGCGGGTGAGCAGTTCTTC.

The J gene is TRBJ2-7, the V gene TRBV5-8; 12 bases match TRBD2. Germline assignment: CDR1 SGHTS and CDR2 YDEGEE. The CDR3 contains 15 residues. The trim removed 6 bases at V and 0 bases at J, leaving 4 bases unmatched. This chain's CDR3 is CASTKTSGSSYEQYF. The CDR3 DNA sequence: TGTGCCAGCACCAAGACTAGCGGGAGCTCCTACGAGCAGTACTTC. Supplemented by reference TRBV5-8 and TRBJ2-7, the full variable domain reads EAGVTQSPTHLIKTRGQQATLRCSPISGHTSVYWYQQALGLGLQFLLWYDEGEERNRGNFPPRFSGRQFPNYSSELNVNALELEDSALYLCASTKTSGSSYEQYFGPGTRLTVT.

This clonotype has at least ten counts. The CDR3 DNA sequence: TGTGCCAGCAGTTTAGGTGGCAGCGCTGTGTTGGAGCAGTACTTC. The encoded protein is CASSLGGSAVLEQYF. This chain joins TRBV28 and TRBJ2-7; D is uncertain. The CDR3 length is 15 residues. Trimming removed 2 bases from V and 7 bases from J, with 18 bases in between. Germline loops: CDR1 MDHEN, CDR2 SYDVKM.

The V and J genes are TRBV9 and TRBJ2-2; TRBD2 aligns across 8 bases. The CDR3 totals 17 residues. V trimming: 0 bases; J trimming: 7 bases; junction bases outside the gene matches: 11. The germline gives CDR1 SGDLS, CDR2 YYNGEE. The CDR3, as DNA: TGTGCCAGCAGCGTAGCTACCCGGGCGGGAGGTATCGGGGAGCTGTTTTTT. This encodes CASSVATRAGGIGELFF. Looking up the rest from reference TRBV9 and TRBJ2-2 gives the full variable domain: DSGVTQTPKHLITATGQRVTLRCSPRSGDLSVYWYQQSLDQGLQFLIQYYNGEERAKGNILERFSAQQFPDLHSELNLSSLELGDSALYFCASSVATRAGGIGELFFGEGSRLTVL.

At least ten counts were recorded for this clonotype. The CDR3 loop reads CASSLALTSNQPQHF. The DNA of the CDR3 is TGTGCCAGCAGTTTAGCGCTGACTTCCAATCAGCCCCAGCATTTT. V and J are TRBV12-3 or TRBV12-4 and TRBJ1-5; D ambiguous. The CDR3 has 15 amino acids. Trimming stripped 0 bases from V and 3 bases from J, with 9 bases between.

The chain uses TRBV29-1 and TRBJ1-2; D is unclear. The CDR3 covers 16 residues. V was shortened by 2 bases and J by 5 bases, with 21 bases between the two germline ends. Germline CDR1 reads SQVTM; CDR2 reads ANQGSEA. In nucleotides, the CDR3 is TGCAGCGTTGAACCTTCCCCCGCCCAGGCTCGATATGGCTACACCTTC. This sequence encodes CSVEPSPAQARYGYTF.

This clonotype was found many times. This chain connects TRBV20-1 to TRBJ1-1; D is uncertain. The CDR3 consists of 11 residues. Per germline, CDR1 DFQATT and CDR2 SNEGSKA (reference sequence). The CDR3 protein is CSGMMNTEAFF. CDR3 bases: TGCAGCGGTATGATGAACACTGAAGCTTTCTTT.

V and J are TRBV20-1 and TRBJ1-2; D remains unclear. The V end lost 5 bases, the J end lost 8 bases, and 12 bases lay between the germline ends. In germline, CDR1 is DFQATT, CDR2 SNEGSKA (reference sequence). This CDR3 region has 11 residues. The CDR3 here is CSAATGRGYTF. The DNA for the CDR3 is TGCAGTGCTGCGACCGGGCGGGGCTACACCTTC.

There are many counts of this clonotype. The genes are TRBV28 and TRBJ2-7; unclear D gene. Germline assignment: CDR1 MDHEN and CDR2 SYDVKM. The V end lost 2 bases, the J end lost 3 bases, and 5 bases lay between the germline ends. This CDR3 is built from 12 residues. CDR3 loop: CASSLLNYEQYF. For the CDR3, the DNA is TGTGCCAGCAGTTTACTTAACTACGAGCAGTACTTC.

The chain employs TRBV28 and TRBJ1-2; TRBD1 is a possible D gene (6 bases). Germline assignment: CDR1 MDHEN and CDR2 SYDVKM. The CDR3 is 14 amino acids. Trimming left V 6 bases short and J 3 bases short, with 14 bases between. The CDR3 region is CASRRQVFHYGYTF. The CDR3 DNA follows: TGTGCCAGCAGGAGACAGGTCTTTCACTATGGCTACACCTTC.

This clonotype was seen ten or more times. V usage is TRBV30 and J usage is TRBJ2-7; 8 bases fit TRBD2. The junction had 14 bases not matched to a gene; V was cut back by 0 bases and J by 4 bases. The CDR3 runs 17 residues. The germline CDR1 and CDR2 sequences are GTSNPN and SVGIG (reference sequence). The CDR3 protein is CAWSVPPGRGGLYEQYF. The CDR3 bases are TGTGCCTGGAGTGTCCCCCCCGGCCGGGGGGGCCTTTACGAGCAGTACTTC.

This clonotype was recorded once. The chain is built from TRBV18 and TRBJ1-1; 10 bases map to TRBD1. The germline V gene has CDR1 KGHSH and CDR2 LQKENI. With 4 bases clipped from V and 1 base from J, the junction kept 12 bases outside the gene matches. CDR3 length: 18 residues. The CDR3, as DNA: TGTGCCAGCTCACAAATAATCGGGACAGGGGTCGCGAACACTGAAGCTTTCTTT. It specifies CASSQIIGTGVANTEAFF.

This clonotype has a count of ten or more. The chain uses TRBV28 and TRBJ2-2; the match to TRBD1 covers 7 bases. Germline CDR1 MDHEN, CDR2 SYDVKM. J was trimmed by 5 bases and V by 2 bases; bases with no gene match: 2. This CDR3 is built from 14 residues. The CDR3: CASSLPQGTGELFF. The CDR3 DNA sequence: TGTGCCAGCAGTTTACCACAGGGGACCGGGGAGCTGTTTTTT.